This T cell receptor (beta chain) was observed in a study of shared clonotypes between healthy human individuals. Sequencing was performed with immunoSEQ multiplex PCR; in TCRdb, only in-frame clones are kept and a portion is missing. The data contain around 2,000,000 clones, around 93% of them seen just once; the ten biggest clones take up around 1.7%. CD8 cells regarded as naive lacked CD45RO, were positively chosen for CCR7, and omitted terminally differentiated effector memory CD45RA+ cells. This clone was counted once. V lost 3 bases and J lost 2, with 16 bases in between. This CDR3 contains 16 residues. Germline V CDR1 and CDR2: SGHDN, FVKESK.

The TCR comes from a man younger than 35 in good health. Some clones in this sample may be carry-over from other donors' samples. Material for sequencing was naive CD8+ T cells from PBMCs. The rearrangement joins TRBV14 to TRBJ1-2; D ambiguous. This CDR3 is CASSHWGEGANYGYTF. The CDR3 DNA reads TGTGCCAGCAGCCACTGGGGAGAGGGCGCAAACTATGGCTACACCTTC.